This is a list of T cell receptor beta chains from one sample in a study of T cells in Graves' hyperthyroidism and ophthalmopathy. Using its own MiXCR run on the multiplex PCR reads, TCRdb lists one record per CDR3 protein. The profile shows 600,000 to 800,000 distinct CDR3 sequences, around a third of them singletons. Sequenced material: blood. Source of these receptors: a middle-aged woman with Graves' hyperthyroidism. Both conserved end residues are trimmed from each CDR3.

CDR3 protein: SARWDPYQETQY
V gene: TRBV20-1

CDR3 protein: ASSMGLFSEQY
V gene: TRBV19

CDR3 protein: ATGRRTLGPDTQY
V gene: TRBV15

CDR3 protein: ASSQSGSSYEQY
V gene: TRBV2

CDR3 protein: ASTTKTGSSYEQY
V gene: TRBV7-9

CDR3 protein: ASSELKGIDTEAF
V gene: TRBV10-2

CDR3 protein: ASSPWGPNTIY
V gene: TRBV18

CDR3 protein: SVEGSGLATEAF
V gene: TRBV29-1

CDR3 protein: ASSLNRAGYEQY
V gene: TRBV11-2

CDR3 protein: SAREDRFVQGNTIY
V gene: TRBV20-1

CDR3 protein: VSTFPRGDTEAF
V gene: TRBV5-1

CDR3 protein: ASSAGTGNTGELF
V gene: TRBV5-1

CDR3 protein: ATGQGGADEQY
V gene: TRBV24-1

CDR3 protein: ASSSAPGSGYT
V gene: TRBV6-1

CDR3 protein: SSTGTAYEQY
V gene: TRBV29-1

CDR3 protein: AISALAGGRRSCF
V gene: TRBV10-3

CDR3 protein: ASTSTPQSGKLF
V gene: TRBV6-1

CDR3 protein: SARGPSGMTNTGELF
V gene: TRBV20-1

CDR3 protein: AIRSGTGGRETQY
V gene: TRBV10-3

CDR3 protein: ATCSFSTEAF
V gene: TRBV12-3/TRBV12-4

CDR3 protein: ASSLSWTGTEAF
V gene: TRBV7-2

CDR3 protein: AISDVTVGETQY
V gene: TRBV10-3

CDR3 protein: ASSQEGQAGSSYEQY
V gene: TRBV4-2

CDR3 protein: ATGSTDTQY
V gene: TRBV24-1

CDR3 protein: ASKIGFSPSYEQY
V gene: TRBV6-5

CDR3 protein: ASRPSTGMFQPQH
V gene: TRBV11-2

CDR3 protein: SALRTGGSEAF
V gene: TRBV20-1

CDR3 protein: SGQGGETQY
V gene: TRBV29-1

CDR3 protein: SVASTRSYGYT
V gene: TRBV29-1

CDR3 protein: ATGTKETQY
V gene: TRBV19

CDR3 protein: ASSMTPSYEQY
V gene: TRBV19

CDR3 protein: ASSLTGVGYGYT
V gene: TRBV5-8

CDR3 protein: ASKPTLSTDTQY
V gene: TRBV10-1

CDR3 protein: ASSFGQGGTEAF
V gene: TRBV5-1

CDR3 protein: SAPIQGKAF
V gene: TRBV29-1

CDR3 protein: SVEDSTGEGGYT
V gene: TRBV29-1

CDR3 protein: ATSGNPYEQY
V gene: TRBV19

CDR3 protein: ASSLVVIPSGSGANVLT
V gene: TRBV5-4

CDR3 protein: SVAGTGDYGYT
V gene: TRBV29-1

CDR3 protein: ASSLHHTEAF
V gene: TRBV12-3/TRBV12-4

CDR3 protein: ASTQIDHRDRAGYT
V gene: TRBV6-2/TRBV6-3

CDR3 protein: ASSEQGEQY
V gene: TRBV18

CDR3 protein: SVGGGTEAF
V gene: TRBV29-1

CDR3 protein: ASSEARRNTGELF
V gene: TRBV2

CDR3 protein: ASSYSGGVYEQY
V gene: TRBV6-6

CDR3 protein: AISDSGRGAEAF
V gene: TRBV10-3

CDR3 protein: AIGTGRMNTEAF
V gene: TRBV15

CDR3 protein: ASSPRTGYHEQY
V gene: TRBV9

CDR3 protein: SPRYGSGTDTQY
V gene: TRBV29-1

CDR3 protein: ASSSTVRGNEKLF
V gene: TRBV7-2

CDR3 protein: ASSGTGETQY
V gene: TRBV6-5

CDR3 protein: ASSLYGQGGNEQF
V gene: TRBV5-1

CDR3 protein: AIRLGPGRGRWGYT
V gene: TRBV10-3

CDR3 protein: ASSYGGHSEAF
V gene: TRBV6-5

CDR3 protein: ASSSPNIAGPTDTQY
V gene: TRBV7-2